This is a list of T cell receptor beta chains from one sample in a study of blood T cell repertoires in COVID-19. Only in-frame clones appear in the TCRdb table, and some are missing; sequencing was by immunoSEQ multiplex PCR. The sample contains about 110,000 clones, over 65% of which appear only once. Sequences were obtained from peripheral blood. Receptor source: a woman older than 75 with acute or convalescent COVID-19. The CDR3 runs from the conserved cysteine through the conserved F or W. D genes are given only for firm matches. Rows give clone size only sometimes, using once, few, many, or a class for an expanded clone.

d_call: -; j_call: TRBJ1-3; v_call: TRBV20-1; clone_size: -; cdr3_aa: CSASPAGNTIYF; cdr3_nt: TGCAGTGCTAGTCCGGCTGGAAACACCATATATTTT
d_call: -; j_call: TRBJ1-1; v_call: TRBV18; clone_size: -; cdr3_aa: CASSPVQENTEAFF; cdr3_nt: TGTGCCAGCTCACCAGTACAGGAGAACACTGAAGCTTTCTTT
d_call: -; j_call: TRBJ1-2; v_call: TRBV28; clone_size: -; cdr3_aa: CASTLGAPPGYTF; cdr3_nt: TGTGCCAGCACCTTGGGGGCTCCCCCGGGCTACACCTTC
d_call: -; j_call: TRBJ1-6; v_call: TRBV2; clone_size: -; cdr3_aa: CASSENGLTPLHF; cdr3_nt: TGTGCCAGCAGTGAAAACGGTCTCACGCCCCTCCACTTT
d_call: -; j_call: TRBJ2-3; v_call: TRBV21-1; clone_size: -; cdr3_aa: CASSKGGVEGIGTDTQYF; cdr3_nt: TGTGCCAGCAGCAAAGGGGGGGTGGAGGGGATTGGGACAGATACGCAGTATTTT
d_call: TRBD2; j_call: TRBJ2-3; v_call: TRBV30; clone_size: -; cdr3_aa: CAWSSRAGPTDTQYF; cdr3_nt: TGTGCCTGGAGTTCAAGAGCGGGGCCCACAGATACGCAGTATTTT
d_call: -; j_call: TRBJ1-2; v_call: TRBV3-1/TRBV3-2; clone_size: -; cdr3_aa: CASSQAAGSLGYTF; cdr3_nt: TGTGCCAGCAGCCAAGCGGCAGGGTCGCTCGGCTACACCTTC
d_call: -; j_call: TRBJ1-3; v_call: TRBV4-2; clone_size: -; cdr3_aa: CASSQDFGGSGNTIYF; cdr3_nt: TGTGCCAGCAGCCAAGATTTCGGGGGCTCTGGAAACACCATATATTTT
d_call: -; j_call: TRBJ2-3; v_call: TRBV5-1; clone_size: few; cdr3_aa: CASSLGQVTDTQYF; cdr3_nt: TGCGCCAGCAGCTTGGGCCAGGTCACAGATACGCAGTATTTT
d_call: TRBD2; j_call: TRBJ2-7; v_call: TRBV10-2; clone_size: -; cdr3_aa: CASSETSGSGRPYEQYF; cdr3_nt: TGCGCCAGCAGTGAGACTAGCGGGAGTGGGCGGCCCTACGAGCAGTACTTC
d_call: -; j_call: TRBJ1-1; v_call: TRBV2; clone_size: -; cdr3_aa: CASPSSAGNEAFF; cdr3_nt: TGTGCCAGCCCGTCCTCCGCCGGGAATGAAGCTTTCTTT
d_call: TRBD1; j_call: TRBJ1-6; v_call: TRBV5-1; clone_size: -; cdr3_aa: CASSQGQTHSPLHF; cdr3_nt: TGCGCCAGCAGCCAGGGACAGACCCATTCACCCCTCCACTTT
d_call: -; j_call: TRBJ2-5; v_call: TRBV6-2/TRBV6-3; clone_size: -; cdr3_aa: CASSFAGVETQYF; cdr3_nt: TGTGCCAGCAGTTTCGCAGGTGTAGAGACCCAGTACTTC
d_call: TRBD2; j_call: TRBJ2-4; v_call: TRBV27; clone_size: -; cdr3_aa: CASSPGSGRIAKNIQYF; cdr3_nt: TGTGCCAGCAGTCCCGGCAGCGGGAGAATAGCCAAAAACATTCAGTACTTC
d_call: TRBD1; j_call: TRBJ2-5; v_call: TRBV19; clone_size: -; cdr3_aa: CASSLKQGVAETQYF; cdr3_nt: TGTGCCAGTAGTTTAAAACAGGGGGTCGCGGAGACCCAGTACTTC
d_call: -; j_call: TRBJ1-6; v_call: TRBV23-1; clone_size: few; cdr3_aa: CASHRRHQRGNSPLHF; cdr3_nt: TGCGCCAGCCACCGACGACATCAGCGGGGTAATTCACCCCTCCACTTT
d_call: -; j_call: TRBJ2-6; v_call: TRBV28; clone_size: -; cdr3_aa: CASSLTGFGANVLTF; cdr3_nt: TGTGCCAGCAGTTTAACAGGGTTCGGGGCCAACGTCCTGACTTTC
d_call: -; j_call: TRBJ2-3; v_call: TRBV14; clone_size: -; cdr3_aa: CASSQPGTSTDTQYF; cdr3_nt: TGTGCCAGCAGCCAGCCAGGGACTAGCACAGATACGCAGTATTTT
d_call: TRBD1; j_call: TRBJ1-2; v_call: TRBV28; clone_size: -; cdr3_aa: CASSPTGGLGYTF; cdr3_nt: TGTGCCAGCAGTCCGACAGGGGGCCTTGGCTACACCTTC
d_call: TRBD2; j_call: TRBJ2-5; v_call: TRBV30; clone_size: few; cdr3_aa: CAWSETSGKTQYF; cdr3_nt: TGTGCCTGGAGCGAGACTAGCGGAAAGACCCAGTACTTC
d_call: TRBD2; j_call: TRBJ2-3; v_call: TRBV7-3; clone_size: -; cdr3_aa: CASSSGLAGSDTQYF; cdr3_nt: TGTGCCAGCAGCTCGGGACTAGCGGGGTCAGATACGCAGTATTTT
d_call: TRBD1; j_call: TRBJ1-2; v_call: TRBV19; clone_size: -; cdr3_aa: CASSMGDRVLAGYTF; cdr3_nt: TGTGCCAGTAGTATGGGGGACAGGGTTTTGGCTGGCTACACCTTC
d_call: -; j_call: TRBJ2-1; v_call: TRBV4-3; clone_size: -; cdr3_aa: CASSQDGSSGGYNEQFF; cdr3_nt: TGCGCCAGCAGCCAAGACGGGTCGAGCGGCGGGTACAATGAGCAGTTCTTC
d_call: -; j_call: TRBJ1-1; v_call: TRBV4-2; clone_size: -; cdr3_aa: CASSHFSRELAFF; cdr3_nt: TGTGCCAGCAGCCACTTCTCCCGAGAATTGGCTTTCTTT
d_call: TRBD1; j_call: TRBJ2-7; v_call: TRBV27; clone_size: -; cdr3_aa: CASSLKTGGAYEQYF; cdr3_nt: TGTGCCAGCAGTTTAAAGACAGGGGGAGCCTACGAGCAGTACTTC
d_call: TRBD1; j_call: TRBJ1-2; v_call: TRBV7-9; clone_size: -; cdr3_aa: CASSLVGTGVSGYTF; cdr3_nt: TGTGCCAGCAGCTTAGTCGGGACAGGGGTTAGTGGCTACACCTTC
d_call: -; j_call: TRBJ1-2; v_call: TRBV12-5; clone_size: once; cdr3_aa: CASGFSGNYGYTF; cdr3_nt: TGTGCTAGTGGTTTCTCAGGGAACTATGGCTACACCTTC
d_call: TRBD2; j_call: TRBJ2-1; v_call: TRBV5-6; clone_size: -; cdr3_aa: CASSFGGTSGQFF; cdr3_nt: TGTGCCAGCAGCTTCGGGGGGACTAGCGGGCAGTTCTTC
d_call: -; j_call: TRBJ2-2; v_call: TRBV7-3; clone_size: once; cdr3_aa: CASSSEGSGELFF; cdr3_nt: TGTGCCAGCAGCTCGGAGGGTAGCGGGGAGCTGTTTTTT
d_call: -; j_call: TRBJ1-2; v_call: TRBV18; clone_size: -; cdr3_aa: CATTGTNYGYTF; cdr3_nt: TGTGCCACCACCGGGACAAACTATGGCTACACCTTC
d_call: -; j_call: TRBJ1-1; v_call: TRBV7-2; clone_size: -; cdr3_aa: CASSTVGVTEAFF; cdr3_nt: TGTGCCAGCAGCACAGTGGGTGTAACTGAAGCTTTCTTT
d_call: -; j_call: TRBJ2-3; v_call: TRBV7-2; clone_size: -; cdr3_aa: CASSLLRGGARNTQYF; cdr3_nt: TGTGCCAGCAGTCTACTAAGGGGGGGGGCCCGAAATACGCAGTATTTT
d_call: -; j_call: TRBJ1-4; v_call: TRBV5-1; clone_size: once; cdr3_aa: CASSLVPGATNEKLFF; cdr3_nt: TGCGCCAGCAGCTTGGTTCCGGGTGCAACTAATGAAAAACTGTTTTTT
d_call: TRBD1; j_call: TRBJ2-7; v_call: TRBV5-4; clone_size: -; cdr3_aa: CASSSRQGEQYF; cdr3_nt: TGTGCCAGCAGCTCCCGACAGGGCGAGCAGTACTTC
d_call: TRBD2; j_call: TRBJ2-1; v_call: TRBV5-4; clone_size: -; cdr3_aa: CASSTRTSGNNNEQFF; cdr3_nt: TGTGCCAGCAGCACTCGGACTAGCGGGAATAACAATGAGCAGTTCTTC
d_call: TRBD2; j_call: TRBJ2-2; v_call: TRBV20-1; clone_size: few; cdr3_aa: CSASELAGSVGELFF; cdr3_nt: TGCAGTGCTAGTGAACTAGCGGGAAGTGTCGGGGAGCTGTTTTTT
d_call: TRBD1; j_call: TRBJ2-7; v_call: TRBV7-9; clone_size: -; cdr3_aa: CASSRDTGGHEQYF; cdr3_nt: TGTGCCAGCAGCCGAGACACAGGGGGCCACGAGCAGTACTTC
d_call: -; j_call: TRBJ2-5; v_call: TRBV29-1; clone_size: -; cdr3_aa: CSVSGLKETQYF; cdr3_nt: TGCAGCGTAAGCGGACTAAAAGAGACCCAGTACTTC
d_call: TRBD2; j_call: TRBJ2-7; v_call: TRBV27; clone_size: once; cdr3_aa: CASRLAGGYEQYF; cdr3_nt: TGTGCCAGCAGGCTAGCGGGAGGTTACGAGCAGTACTTC
d_call: -; j_call: TRBJ2-5; v_call: TRBV4-2; clone_size: -; cdr3_aa: CASSQDSASSKGETQYF; cdr3_nt: TGTGCCAGCAGCCAAGATTCGGCTAGCTCTAAGGGAGAGACCCAGTACTTC
d_call: TRBD1; j_call: TRBJ1-1; v_call: TRBV12-3/TRBV12-4; clone_size: -; cdr3_aa: CASRSDRGTEAFF; cdr3_nt: TGTGCCAGCAGGAGTGACAGGGGCACTGAAGCTTTCTTT
d_call: TRBD1; j_call: TRBJ2-5; v_call: TRBV24-1; clone_size: -; cdr3_aa: CATSAVGQGARETQYF; cdr3_nt: TGTGCCACCAGTGCGGTGGGACAGGGGGCGAGAGAGACCCAGTACTTC
d_call: TRBD1; j_call: TRBJ2-1; v_call: TRBV6-5; clone_size: -; cdr3_aa: CASRGGGQGQGQFF; cdr3_nt: TGTGCCAGCAGGGGGGGAGGACAGGGGCAGGGTCAGTTCTTC
d_call: -; j_call: TRBJ1-1; v_call: TRBV19; clone_size: once; cdr3_aa: CASSIVAGYTEAFF; cdr3_nt: TGTGCCAGTAGTATAGTGGCAGGGTACACTGAAGCTTTCTTT
d_call: TRBD2; j_call: TRBJ2-5; v_call: TRBV18; clone_size: -; cdr3_aa: CASSSGLAGNQETQYF; cdr3_nt: TGTGCCAGCTCATCGGGACTAGCGGGGAATCAAGAGACCCAGTACTTC
d_call: -; j_call: TRBJ1-2; v_call: TRBV9; clone_size: -; cdr3_aa: CASSVGRYGYTF; cdr3_nt: TGTGCCAGCAGCGTAGGTCGTTATGGCTACACCTTC
d_call: -; j_call: TRBJ2-7; v_call: TRBV5-5; clone_size: -; cdr3_aa: CASSLYSSSYEQYF; cdr3_nt: TGTGCCAGCAGCTTGTACAGCAGCTCCTACGAGCAGTACTTC